The present entry profiles one T cell receptor beta chain with its context. Antigen: not known. These data belong to a study of PD-1 blockade in classical Hodgkin lymphoma. Study-wide context: Each patient was given nivolumab 3 mg/kg through a vein every 2 weeks. Study results and limitations: The study reported lower baseline TCR diversity in newly diagnosed patients than in healthy donors. Newly diagnosed patients had diversity similar to the baseline diversity of complete responders.

The CDR3 contains 14 residues. V lost 4 bases and J lost 4; bases outside the gene matches: 6. Per the germline V gene, CDR1 is SGHNT and CDR2 is YYREEE (reference sequence). The repertoire was sequenced with immunoSEQ multiplex PCR; TCRdb's copy has only in-frame clones and lacks some. The table shows about 36,000 clones, with roughly two thirds occurring only once. Following autologous stem cell transplantation, relapse occurred in every patient, and exposure to brentuximab vedotin varied. Each best response was a complete response, a partial response or progressive disease. Material: peripheral blood mononuclear cells (PBMCs), obtained before the second cycle of nivolumab. The receptor was derived from a human donor with classical Hodgkin lymphoma. This chain joins TRBV5-4 and TRBJ2-3; 7 bases map to TRBD1. The CDR3 DNA is TGTGCCAGCAGCACCCGACAGGGAGCAGATACGCAGTATTTT. This gives the protein CASSTRQGADTQYF.